This T cell receptor beta chain was sequenced in a study of beta chain features in type 1 diabetes. The investigators reverse transcribed all of the isolated RNA, so they sequenced expressed TCRB transcripts. Using immunoSEQ multiplex PCR, the repertoire was profiled, and TCRdb retains in-frame clones only, with some absent. The sample lists hundreds of thousands of clones, over 9.5% occurring once. Comments on this clone: The target antigen is unknown. One junction end disagrees with the germline gene, perhaps due to a read error.

General observations from the study: The naive, central memory and Treg TCRB repertoires showed an apparent similarity that was greater among patients than among healthy donors.

The sequenced sample was naive CD4+ T cells from blood. This receptor was taken from a man between 18 and 35 years old in good health.

CDR3 sequence: CAWSVQGQEFF. CDR3 nucleotide sequence: TGTGCCTGGAGTGTACAGGGACAGGAGTTTTTT. This sequence joins TRBV30 and TRBJ1-1, with 8 bases lining up with TRBD1. Germline CDR1 and CDR2: GTSNPN and SVGIG (reference sequence). This CDR3 is built from 11 residues.